This T cell receptor (beta chain) was recorded in a study of cytomegalovirus exposure and HLA in healthy donors. Notes on the study in general: A later analysis linked a missense variant in DCLRE1C to the trimming of TCR beta V and J genes.

The germline CDR1 and CDR2 sequences are SGHVS and FQNEAQ. This CDR3 comprises 15 residues. V lost 1 base and J lost 6, with 13 bases in between. Concerning this clone: The antigen remains undetermined.

The PCR contained 60 Vbeta and 13 Jbeta primers. The data were produced by immunoSEQ multiplex PCR, yet TCRdb's version contains in-frame clones alone and is incomplete. This table lists approximately 110,000 clones. The rearrangement uses TRBV7-8 and TRBJ1-5; D possibly corresponds to TRBD1 (6 bases). The sequence was collected from a man aged 18-30 years in good health and CMV-seronegative. Sample: PBMCs. The CDR3 nucleotides read TGTGCCAGCAGCTTAGAATGGGGGCACAGTCAGCCCCAGCATTTT. Protein product: CASSLEWGHSQPQHF.